One sample yielded the 30 T cell receptor beta chains listed below, sequenced in a study of blood T cells in healthy people across ages. The authors ran a second PCR of roughly 7 to 11 cycles using a sample-barcoded 5' primer and a J-beta primer mix. TCRdb itself ran the 5' RACE reads through MiXCR, one entry per CDR3 protein. The data hold 1.5 million to 2 million distinct CDR3 sequences, with 28% observed a single time. Sequenced: blood. The receptors were gathered from a woman aged 25-40 years in good health.

CDR3 protein: CASSQEIGGATDTQYF. DNA of the CDR3: TGCGCCAGCAGCCAAGAGATAGGGGGGGCCACAGATACGCAGTATTTT. The V and J genes are TRBV4-3 and TRBJ2-3; possibly TRBD2 for D (7 bases). The germline V gene encodes CDR1 LGHNA and CDR2 YSLEER. V was clipped by 0 bases and J by 2 bases, with 12 bases between them. The CDR3 is made up of 16 amino acids.

The chain couples TRBV6-1 to TRBJ2-1, with 12 bases identical to TRBD2. The CDR3 runs to 16 residues. The germline V gene has CDR1 MNHNS and CDR2 SASEGT. With V trimmed by 6 bases and J by 8 bases, 11 bases remained unmatched. The CDR3 here is CASRFLTSGRGHEQFF. DNA of the CDR3: TGTGCCAGCAGATTCCTGACTAGCGGGAGAGGGCATGAGCAGTTCTTC.

This clonotype was recorded at least ten times. V usage is TRBV10-3 and J usage is TRBJ2-7, with 9 bases lining up with TRBD1. Trimming cost V 4 bases and J 0 bases; bases outside gene matches: 7. Germline lookup yields CDR1 ENHRY and CDR2 SYGVKD. This CDR3 has 16 amino acids. Here the CDR3 reads CAISGGRTGDSYEQYF. In DNA, the CDR3 is TGTGCCATCAGTGGGGGTCGGACAGGGGACTCCTACGAGCAGTACTTC.

Turning to this clonotype: A much larger clone differs by one base, so this may be a read error. The chain uses TRBV5-1 and TRBJ2-1, with TRBD2 matching 7 bases. The junction had 4 bases not matched to a gene; V was cut back by 1 base and J by 0 bases. Looked up from germline, CDR1 is SGHRS and CDR2 is YFSETQ. CDR3 length: 16 residues. CDR3 sequence (DNA): TGCGCCAGCAGCTTGAGCGGGGATACCTCCTACAATGAGCAGTTCTTC. This encodes CASSLSGDTSYNEQFF.

This clonotype was seen repeatedly, ten times or more. The chain recombines TRBV30 with TRBJ1-2, with 8 bases that match TRBD1. This CDR3 region has 15 residues. V dropped 4 bases and J dropped 8; count of bases not matched to a gene: 15. Germline assignment: CDR1 GTSNPN and CDR2 SVGIG (reference sequence). The CDR3 spells CAWKRTGPAVDGYTF. The CDR3 region has the DNA TGTGCCTGGAAGAGGACAGGGCCGGCGGTGGACGGCTACACCTTC. The full variable domain, with the rest looked up from reference TRBV30 and TRBJ1-2, is SQTIHQWPATLVQPVGSPLSLECTVEGTSNPNLYWYRQAAGRGLQLLFYSVGIGQISSEVPQNLSASRPQDRQFILSSKKLLLSDSGFYLCAWKRTGPAVDGYTFGSGTRLTVV.

This clonotype appeared a few times. V is TRBV20-1 and J is TRBJ2-1; 8 bases align to TRBD2. There are 17 residues in the CDR3. V shed 4 bases and J 0 bases; nucleotides not matched to a gene: 11. Germline CDR1 DFQATT, CDR2 SNEGSKA (reference sequence). Here the CDR3 DNA reads TGCAGTGCTATTACCTTCCTAGCGGGTCCCTCCTACAATGAGCAGTTCTTC. Amino acid sequence: CSAITFLAGPSYNEQFF.

This clonotype has just a few counts. The chain couples TRBV11-2 to TRBJ1-4; D remains unclear. Germline V gene lookup returns CDR1 SGHAT and CDR2 FQNNGV. CDR3 length equals 13 residues. Trimming took off 5 bases at V and 0 bases at J, with 4 bases between the two ends. The CDR3 coding sequence is TGTGCCAGCAGCATTGCAACTAATGAAAAACTGTTTTTT. It yields the protein CASSIATNEKLFF.

This clonotype appeared once. Germline and junction disagree at one end, which may indicate a read error. The chain joins TRBV20-1 to TRBJ2-3; no clear D. This CDR3 region has 15 residues. Germline V gives CDR1 DFQATT, CDR2 SNEGSKA (reference sequence). The CDR3 sequence is CSASMGWTLTVTQYF. CDR3 in DNA: TGCAGTGCTAGCATGGGGTGGACCCTCACAGTTACGCAGTATTTT.

The V and J genes are TRBV10-2 and TRBJ2-1, with 13 bases aligning to TRBD2. The CDR3 extends over 16 amino acids. Germline CDR1 and CDR2: WSHSY and SAAADI. The junction had 5 bases not matched to a gene; V was cut back by 7 bases and J by 2 bases. The CDR3 reads CASTGGLAGPYNEQFF. For the CDR3, the DNA is TGCGCCAGCACGGGGGGACTAGCGGGACCCTACAATGAGCAGTTCTTC.

The chain combines TRBV7-6 with TRBJ2-5; D not resolved. CDR3 length equals 16 residues. Germline V gene sequence: CDR1 SGHVS, CDR2 FNYEAQ. V lost 4 bases and J lost 5, with 20 bases in between. This CDR3 reads CASSSSPSGALETQYF. The CDR3 DNA is TGTGCCAGCAGCTCCTCCCCTTCGGGCGCATTGGAGACCCAGTACTTC.

This clonotype was found many times. The V gene is TRBV12-3 or TRBV12-4, the J gene TRBJ2-1, with D unresolved. There are 15 residues in the CDR3. V was trimmed by 8 bases and J by 0 bases, leaving 14 bases between them. The CDR3 protein is CASASSESSYNEQFF. CDR3 bases: TGTGCCAGCGCAAGCTCAGAGAGCTCCTACAATGAGCAGTTCTTC.

This clonotype was found a few times. The genes are TRBV7-9 and TRBJ2-7; D is perhaps TRBD1 (5 bases). The CDR3 is 15 residues long. Trimming cost V 1 base and J 4 bases, with 14 bases left between them. Germline assignment: CDR1 SEHNR and CDR2 FQNEAQ (reference sequence). The chain's CDR3 is CASSLDSTYRYEQYF. The CDR3 DNA reads as TGTGCCAGCAGCTTAGACAGTACCTACAGGTACGAGCAGTACTTC.

There are a few counts of this clonotype. The chain combines TRBV11-2 with TRBJ2-5; TRBD1 is a possible D gene (6 bases). CDR3 length: 14 amino acids. CDR1 is SGHAT, CDR2 FQNNGV, per germline. V lost 5 bases, J lost 4 bases, and 14 bases lay in between. Here the CDR3 DNA reads TGTGCCAGCAGCCCGAACCTAGGGGGAGAGACCCAGTACTTC. Protein sequence: CASSPNLGGETQYF.

This clonotype was detected a few times. The rearrangement uses TRBV2 and TRBJ2-3; D uncertain. V was cut by 11 bases and J by 5 bases, with 5 bases left in between. Germline assignment: CDR1 SNHLY and CDR2 FYNNEI. The CDR3 totals 9 residues. The DNA for the CDR3 is TGTGCCGTGGAAGATACGCAGTATTTT. Translated, it gives CAVEDTQYF.

This chain uses TRBV18 with TRBJ2-5; TRBD2 is a possible D gene (5 bases). The J call may be wrong; the DNA end is better matched by TRBJ2-7. Germline V gene sequence: CDR1 KGHSH, CDR2 LQKENI. This CDR3 has 13 amino acids. Written as DNA, the CDR3 is TGTGCCAGCTCACTACTAGTCGTTGACGAGCAGTACTTC. Translated: CASSLLVVDEQYF.

This clonotype was seen ten or more times. J is TRBJ1-1 and V is TRBV6-5, with a possible D match to TRBD1 (5 bases). Germline CDR1 MNHEY, CDR2 SVGAGI. CDR3 size: 15 residues. V was trimmed by 4 bases and J by 1 base, leaving 13 bases between them. The CDR3 DNA follows: TGTGCCAGCAGTTCGACCGGGACGGAGAACACTGAAGCTTTCTTT. This gives the protein CASSSTGTENTEAFF.

A remark on this clonotype: This may be a read error, as it is one base from a much larger clone. This chain joins TRBV5-1 and TRBJ2-5; the match to TRBD1 covers 9 bases. CDR3 size: 15 residues. J was trimmed by 11 bases and V by 3 bases; bases with no gene match: 14. Germline loops: CDR1 SGHRS, CDR2 YFSETQ. CDR3 in DNA: TGCGCCAGCAGCTCCCCGGGACAGGGAAGTAATGAGCAGTACTTC. Amino acids: CASSSPGQGSNEQYF.

Many counts were recorded for this clonotype. The genes are TRBV29-1 and TRBJ2-5, with 9 bases aligning to TRBD1. The CDR3 has 11 amino acids. Germline V gives CDR1 SQVTM, CDR2 ANQGSEA. Trimming cost V 8 bases and J 4 bases; bases outside gene matches: 2. CDR3 in DNA: TGCAGCCTACAGGGGGCAGAGACCCAGTACTTC. It codes for CSLQGAETQYF. The whole variable domain, remainder taken from reference TRBV29-1 and TRBJ2-5, is SAVISQKPSRDICQRGTSLTIQCQVDSQVTMMFWYRQQPGQSLTLIATANQGSEATYESGFVIDKFPISRPNLTFSTLTVSNMSPEDSSIYLCSLQGAETQYFGPGTRLLVL.

The chain uses TRBV4-3 and TRBJ2-1; 11 nucleotides match TRBD2. The germline CDR1 and CDR2 sequences are LGHNA and YSLEER. V lost 0 bases to trimming and J lost 8 bases; unmatched junction nucleotides: 3. There are 15 residues in the CDR3. The CDR3 nucleotides read TGCGCCAGCAGCCAAGATGGACTAGCGGGTGATGAGCAGTTCTTC. Translating gives CASSQDGLAGDEQFF.

Regarding this clonotype: The junction departs from the called germline gene at one end, perhaps through a read error. The rearrangement joins TRBV5-1 to TRBJ1-5; D unresolved. CDR3 length: 13 amino acids. Germline lookup yields CDR1 SGHRS and CDR2 YFSETQ. For the CDR3, the DNA is TGCGCCAGCAGCTTGGGAGCGGGCCAGCTCCAGCATTTT. Its protein is CASSLGAGQLQHF. Full variable domain (rest looked up from reference TRBV5-1 and TRBJ1-5): KAGVTQTPRYLIKTRGQQVTLSCSPISGHRSVSWYQQTPGQGLQFLFEYFSETQRNKGNFPGRFSGRQFSNSRSEMNVSTLELGDSALYLCASSLGAGQLQHFGDGTRLSIL.

The chain couples TRBV5-1 to TRBJ2-7; D uncertain. This CDR3 spans 15 amino acids. V lost 0 bases and J 2 bases, leaving 12 bases between the germline ends. Germline V CDR1 and CDR2: SGHRS, YFSETQ. CDR3 bases: TGCGCCAGCAGCTTGGATGGGCGGACCCCCTACGAGCAGTACTTC. This translates into CASSLDGRTPYEQYF.

This clonotype was found a few times. V gene TRBV5-1 combines with J gene TRBJ2-3; TRBD2 matches 8 bases. Per the germline V gene, CDR1 is SGHRS and CDR2 is YFSETQ. This CDR3 is 17 amino acids long. Germline trimming cut 0 bases from V and 4 bases from J; bases unmatched to any gene: 10. CDR3 loop: CASSLGSSGHAADTQYF. The CDR3 nucleotides read TGCGCCAGCAGCTTGGGCTCTAGCGGGCACGCGGCAGATACGCAGTATTTT.

Ten or more counts support this clonotype. The J gene is TRBJ2-4, the V gene TRBV7-2, with unresolved D. The V gene's germline CDR1 is SGHTA and CDR2 FQGNSA. This CDR3 has 13 residues. V shed 3 bases and J shed 5 bases, with 8 bases lying between them. The CDR3 nucleotides read TGTGCCAGCAGCTTCGACATAGAAAACATTCAGTACTTC. Protein sequence: CASSFDIENIQYF.

This chain uses TRBV29-1 with TRBJ2-2, with 11 nucleotides matching TRBD2. CDR3 length: 15 amino acids. Germline V CDR1 and CDR2: SQVTM, ANQGSEA. Germline trimming cut 3 bases from V and 5 bases from J; bases unmatched to any gene: 5. The chain's CDR3 is CSVDVASGRTGELFF. The CDR3 DNA reads TGCAGCGTTGACGTGGCTAGCGGGAGGACCGGGGAGCTGTTTTTT.

This clonotype was seen a handful of times. This sequence joins TRBV20-1 and TRBJ1-1, with 7 bases lining up with TRBD1. Germline CDR1 is DFQATT and CDR2 is SNEGSKA (reference sequence). This CDR3 has 14 residues. Unmatched junction bases numbered 12, after V lost 6 bases and J lost 5 bases. The CDR3 DNA sequence: TGCAGTGCCAAGAGGGGGCCAGGGGGGACTGAAGCTTTCTTT. It is translated as CSAKRGPGGTEAFF.

This clonotype appeared many times. The chain recombines TRBV9 with TRBJ2-7; 7 bases map to TRBD2. CDR1 is SGDLS and CDR2 is YYNGEE in the germline V gene. The CDR3 is made up of 13 amino acids. V was clipped by 3 bases and J by 6 bases; unmatched bases: 6. The CDR3, as DNA: TGTGCCAGCAGCGCCGAGCGGGATCTCGAGCAGTACTTC. Its translation is CASSAERDLEQYF.

Ten or more counts support this clonotype. J is TRBJ2-7 and V is TRBV3-1; 8 nucleotides align to TRBD1. The V gene end was trimmed by 4 bases and the J gene end by 5 bases; junction bases not matched to a gene: 7. This CDR3 is 14 amino acids long. Germline V gene data show CDR1 as LGHDT and CDR2 as YNNKEL (reference sequence). The DNA of the CDR3 is TGTGCCAGCAGCCGAGGACAGGGACCGGACGAGCAGTACTTC. This gives the protein CASSRGQGPDEQYF.

The J gene is TRBJ2-4, the V gene TRBV7-3; TRBD2 aligns across 7 bases. V lost 5 bases and J lost 0; bases outside the gene matches: 4. CDR1 is SGHTA, CDR2 FQGTGA, per germline. This CDR3 contains 15 residues. The CDR3 DNA follows: TGTGCCAGCAGCGGGGGAGGGGCAGCCAAAAACATTCAGTACTTC. Translated: CASSGGGAAKNIQYF.

The genes are TRBV20-1 and TRBJ2-3, with TRBD2 identical over 9 bases. J gave up 2 bases and V 6 bases, and 18 bases lay outside the gene matches. The CDR3 is 18 amino acids. The germline CDR1 and CDR2 sequences are DFQATT and SNEGSKA (reference sequence). This CDR3 reads CSATNRMGRGGITDTQYF. The DNA for the CDR3 is TGCAGTGCGACGAACCGGATGGGGCGGGGGGGAATCACAGATACGCAGTATTTT.

The chain recombines TRBV20-1 with TRBJ1-4; D unclear. Germline V CDR1 and CDR2: DFQATT, SNEGSKA (reference sequence). The V end lost 5 bases, the J end lost 8 bases, and 15 bases lay between the germline ends. The CDR3 extends over 13 amino acids. Written as DNA, the CDR3 is TGCAGTGCTGCGCAGAGGTTTGACGAAAAACTGTTTTTT. Protein product: CSAAQRFDEKLFF.